The T cell receptor (beta chain) under discussion was sequenced for a study of technical replicates of blood from several donors. Only in-frame clones appear in the TCRdb table, and some are missing; sequencing was by immunoSEQ multiplex PCR. The sample shows approximately 79,000 clones, over 90% of them seen only once. The length of the CDR3 is 15 residues. V dropped 2 bases and J dropped 4; count of bases not matched to a gene: 8. Germline lookup yields CDR1 GTSNPN and CDR2 SVGIG (reference sequence). The sequencing sample was made of T cells isolated from PBMCs. V usage is TRBV30 and J usage is TRBJ2-3; 8 nucleotides align to TRBD2. This receptor was obtained from a human donor in good health. As DNA, the CDR3 is TGTGCCTGGAGTCGCGGGGGGCGTATGGCAGATACGCAGTATTTT. This translates into CAWSRGGRMADTQYF.